This is a list of T cell receptor beta chains from one sample in a study of T cell repertoires in cytomegalovirus infection. One entry per CDR3 protein, called by TCRdb with MiXCR from the reads. The repertoire includes about 470,000 distinct CDR3 sequences, approximately 42% of them detected once, and around 44% sits in the top ten. Antigens for these TCRs are unknown. The sample in question was cultured PBMCs, obtained from culture after CMV antigen stimulation. The receptors originated from a human donor in good health (CMV status not recorded). Some clones in this sample may be carry-over from other donors' samples. CDR3s include the opening cysteine and the closing phenylalanine or tryptophan. A D gene is named only where the DNA matches it firmly. Not all rows give a size; the values are once, few, many and, for expanded clones, a class.

>-|TRBV4-3|TRBJ1-3|-
TGCGCCAGCAGCCAAGCCCCGGGGGGAAACACCATATATTTT
CASSQAPGGNTIYF
>-|TRBV4-1|TRBJ1-1|-
TGCGCCAGCAGCCGAGGACGGGATGGGACTGAAGCTTTCTTT
CASSRGRDGTEAFF
>few|TRBV20-1|TRBJ2-3|-
TGCAGTGCTAGAGGCTGGCAGTCCGGTACCATCACAGATACGCAGTATTTT
CSARGWQSGTITDTQYF
>few|TRBV19|TRBJ1-3|-
TGTGCCACTAAATATTCGGACACCTCCTCTGGAAACACCATATATTTT
CATKYSDTSSGNTIYF
>-|TRBV7-8|TRBJ2-6|-
TGTGCCAGCAGCTTACCCAGAAGCTCTGGGGCCAACGTCCTGACTTTC
CASSLPRSSGANVLTF
>-|TRBV12-3/TRBV12-4|TRBJ2-4|-
TGTGCCAGCAGGACTTCGGGGGCCAAAAACATTCAGTACTTC
CASRTSGAKNIQYF
>-|TRBV27|TRBJ1-4|-
TGTGCCCGCAGTTTATCGTCCAATGTGGGTGAAAAACTGTTTTTT
CARSLSSNVGEKLFF
>-|TRBV20-1|TRBJ2-1|TRBD1
TGCAGTGCTTCCACAGGGGACCCATACAATGAGCAGTTCTTC
CSASTGDPYNEQFF
>few|TRBV7-2|TRBJ2-7|-
TGTGCCAGCAGCCCAGAGATTCACTACGAGCAGTACTTC
CASSPEIHYEQYF
>once|TRBV7-2|TRBJ2-1|-
TGTGCCAGCAGCTTAGCTAGGTCGACAGAGCAGTTCTTC
CASSLARSTEQFF
>few|TRBV15|TRBJ1-2|-
TGTGCCACCAGCCTCGGCGCCTATGGCTACACCTTC
CATSLGAYGYTF
>-|TRBV7-2|TRBJ2-3|-
TGTGCCAGCAGTTACAGGGACCCTGGCACAGATACGCAGTATTTT
CASSYRDPGTDTQYF
>-|TRBV28|TRBJ1-6|-
TGTGCCAGCAGTTTCGCCTCTCGGGATAGGTCACCCCTCCACTTT
CASSFASRDRSPLHF
>-|TRBV11-3|TRBJ2-3|TRBD2
TGTGCCAGCAGCGAGACTAGCGGGTTGACCCGGGATACGCAGTATTTT
CASSETSGLTRDTQYF
>once|TRBV12-3/TRBV12-4|TRBJ2-7|TRBD2
TGTGCCAGCAGCAAGACTAGCGGACTACCCCGGGAGCAGTACTTC
CASSKTSGLPREQYF
>-|TRBV10-3|TRBJ2-1|TRBD2
TGTGCCATCAGTGGGCCGGGGGGGCGGGAGGTCTATGAGCAGTTCTTC
CAISGPGGREVYEQFF
>-|TRBV28|TRBJ1-5|TRBD1
TGTGCCAGCAGCCAGGGACAGATTAATCAGCCCCAGCATTTT
CASSQGQINQPQHF